These 13 T cell receptor beta chains were sequenced from one sample in a study of CD8 T cells in Susac syndrome. RNA was extracted with the RNeasy kit, and a quantity of roughly 0.5 to 1 ug was reverse transcribed using random hexamers. TCRdb called the immunoSEQ multiplex PCR reads again in MiXCR, with one record for every CDR3 protein. The table shows about 120,000 distinct CDR3 sequences, with around 94% occurring only once. The sequencing sample was made of CD4+ T cells from PBMCs. Every receptor here comes from a human donor with multiple sclerosis.

J is TRBJ1-2 and V is TRBV19; a possible D gene is TRBD1 (6 bases). The CDR3 spans 14 residues. V was trimmed by 5 bases and J by 3 bases, leaving 13 bases between them. CDR1 is LNHDA, CDR2 SQIVND, per germline (reference sequence). The chain's CDR3 is CASSRTEGDYGYTF. CDR3 nucleotides: TGTGCCAGTAGTCGAACGGAGGGGGACTATGGCTACACCTTC.

This rearrangement joins TRBV7-9 to TRBJ1-3; D unresolved. The germline V gene has CDR1 SEHNR and CDR2 FQNEAQ (reference sequence). The CDR3 contains 17 residues. Trimming removed 2 bases at V and 0 bases at J, with 14 bases between. CDR3 region: CASSLRIEQASGNTIYF. CDR3 DNA: TGTGCCAGCAGCTTAAGGATAGAGCAGGCCTCTGGAAACACCATATATTTT.

This sequence joins TRBV19 and TRBJ1-5; D gene ambiguous. CDR1 is LNHDA and CDR2 is SQIVND in the germline V gene (reference sequence). V was cut by 2 bases and J by 11 bases, with 10 bases left in between. The CDR3 contains 12 residues. The CDR3 here is CASSISETAQHF. CDR3 nucleotide sequence: TGTGCCAGTAGTATAAGCGAAACGGCCCAGCATTTT.

The chain is built from TRBV3-1 and TRBJ2-7; possible D gene TRBD1, 6 bases. The CDR3 totals 17 residues. V shed 0 bases and J shed 7 bases, with 22 bases lying between them. Germline values: CDR1 LGHDT, CDR2 YNNKEL (reference sequence). Here the CDR3 reads CASSQDAPDRATFEQYF. The DNA of the CDR3 is TGTGCCAGCAGCCAAGACGCCCCGGACAGAGCTACCTTTGAGCAGTACTTC.

J is TRBJ1-5 and V is TRBV10-3; D uncertain. CDR1 is ENHRY and CDR2 is SYGVKD in the germline V gene. V dropped 0 bases and J dropped 0 bases, with 9 bases sitting between them. This CDR3 spans 16 amino acids. The CDR3 nucleotides read TGTGCCATCAGTGAGTCGACAACAACTAGCAATCAGCCCCAGCATTTT. Amino acids: CAISESTTTSNQPQHF.

The gene calls are TRBV12-3 or TRBV12-4 and TRBJ1-2, with 7 bases matching TRBD1. The CDR3 runs 15 residues. V lost 6 bases and J lost 8; bases outside the gene matches: 15. CDR3 protein: CASRQTGELWYGYTF. As DNA, the CDR3 is TGTGCCAGCAGGCAAACAGGGGAACTATGGTACGGCTACACCTTC.

CDR3 region: CASSLQTNTEAFF. As DNA, the CDR3 is TGTGCCAGCAGTTTACAGACGAACACTGAAGCTTTCTTT. This chain links TRBV12-3 or TRBV12-4 with TRBJ1-1; unclear D gene. Between the trimmed V and J ends, which lost 2 bases and 1 base, there was a span of 5 bases. This CDR3 spans 13 amino acids.

This clonotype appeared once. This sequence joins TRBV19 and TRBJ1-1; TRBD1 is a possible D gene (6 bases). With 5 bases removed from V and 3 bases from J, the gap between germline ends came to 16 bases. Germline CDR1 LNHDA, CDR2 SQIVND (reference sequence). CDR3 length equals 15 residues. The CDR3 reads CASSLRNSGDTEAFF. CDR3 sequence (DNA): TGTGCCAGTAGTTTACGGAATTCAGGGGACACTGAAGCTTTCTTT.

This clonotype is a singleton in its sample. CDR3 bases: TGTGCCAGCAGCTCTTCACCGCTCGACACCGGGGAGCTGTTTTTT. Translation gives CASSSSPLDTGELFF. The genes are TRBV3-1 and TRBJ2-2; no firm D call. Deletions cut 5 bases from V and 3 bases from J, with 13 bases between. The CDR3 spans 15 residues. Germline loops: CDR1 LGHDT, CDR2 YNNKEL (reference sequence). Based on the CDR3 plus reference TRBV3-1 and TRBJ2-2, the full variable domain is DTAVSQTPKYLVTQMGNDKSIKCEQNLGHDTMYWYKQDSKKFLKIMFSYNNKELIINETVPNRFSPKSPDKAHLNLHINSLELGDSAVYFCASSSSPLDTGELFFGEGSRLTVL.

The J gene is TRBJ2-5, the V gene TRBV30; 10 nucleotides align to TRBD1. The V and J ends lost 2 bases and 4 bases, in that order; junction bases with no gene match: 10. The CDR3 sequence is 16 residues long. Germline values: CDR1 GTSNPN, CDR2 SVGIG (reference sequence). CDR3 DNA: TGTGCCTGGAGTCCCCGGACAGGGGGGGGTGGAGAGACCCAGTACTTC. Translating gives CAWSPRTGGGGETQYF.

The gene calls are TRBV5-4 and TRBJ1-6; D unclear. CDR3 size: 13 residues. Looked up from germline, CDR1 is SGHNT and CDR2 is YYREEE (reference sequence). V was trimmed by 4 bases and J by 5 bases, leaving 7 bases between them. Written as DNA, the CDR3 is TGTGCCAGCAGCGGGGTAGATAATTCACCCCTCCACTTT. It translates to CASSGVDNSPLHF.

The rearrangement links TRBV7-9 to TRBJ1-6; perhaps TRBD1 as D (5 bases). The V end was cut by 0 bases, the J end by 0 bases, with 6 bases between. This CDR3 spans 16 amino acids. The germline V gene encodes CDR1 SEHNR and CDR2 FQNEAQ (reference sequence). The CDR3 protein is CASSLAGGSYNSPLHF. In nucleotides, the CDR3 is TGTGCCAGCAGCTTAGCCGGGGGCTCCTATAATTCACCCCTCCACTTT.

V is TRBV2 and J is TRBJ1-2; D unresolved. The germline V and J ends were trimmed by 7 bases and 3 bases, with 12 bases remaining between them. CDR1 is SNHLY and CDR2 is FYNNEI in the germline V gene. This CDR3 region has 13 residues. CDR3 nucleotide sequence: TGTGCCAGCAACCACGGGGTCTACTATGGCTACACCTTC. It is translated as CASNHGVYYGYTF.